This TCR beta chain came from a study of immune evolution from preneoplasia to lung adenocarcinoma. The repertoire was sequenced with immunoSEQ multiplex PCR; TCRdb's copy has only in-frame clones and lacks some. The sample shows 3,000 or so clones, around 84% of them seen only once. Study results and caveats: Top clone share appeared to fall from AAH through AIS, MIA, adenocarcinoma. Later-stage lesions seemingly showed higher T cell density and diversity than normal lung.

V was clipped by 6 bases and J by 1 base; unmatched bases: 7. The germline CDR1 and CDR2 sequences are SGDLS and YYNGEE. This CDR3 spans 16 amino acids. In its sample, this clone was seen a few times. Its antigen is not known. Patient tissue came from resections in Japan or China, 2014–2017. The sequencing input was FFPE adjacent normal lung tissue. The sequence derives from a person aged 60-80 years with lung adenocarcinoma. The chain employs TRBV9 and TRBJ2-6; 7 bases map to TRBD1. CDR3 loop: CASTLGGRSGANVLTF. The CDR3 DNA is TGTGCCAGCACCTTAGGGGGCAGGTCTGGGGCCAACGTCCTGACTTTC.